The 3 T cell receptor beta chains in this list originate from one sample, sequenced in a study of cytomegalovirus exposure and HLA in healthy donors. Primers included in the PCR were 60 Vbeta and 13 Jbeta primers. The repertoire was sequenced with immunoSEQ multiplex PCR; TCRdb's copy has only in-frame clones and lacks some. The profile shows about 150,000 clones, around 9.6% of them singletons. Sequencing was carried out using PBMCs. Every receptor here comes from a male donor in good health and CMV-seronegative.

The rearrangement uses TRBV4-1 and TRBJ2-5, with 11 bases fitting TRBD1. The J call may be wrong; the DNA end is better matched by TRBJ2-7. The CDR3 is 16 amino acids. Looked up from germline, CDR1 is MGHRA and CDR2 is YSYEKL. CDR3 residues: CASSQVPGQGAGEQYF. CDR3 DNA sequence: TGCGCCAGCAGCCAAGTCCCAGGACAGGGGGCTGGCGAGCAGTACTTC.

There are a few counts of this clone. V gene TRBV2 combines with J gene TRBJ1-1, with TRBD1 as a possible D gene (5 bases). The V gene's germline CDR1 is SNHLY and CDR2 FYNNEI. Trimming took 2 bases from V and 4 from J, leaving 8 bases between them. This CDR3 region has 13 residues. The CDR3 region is CASSERGGTEAFF. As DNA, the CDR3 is TGTGCCAGCAGTGAAAGGGGCGGCACTGAAGCTTTCTTT. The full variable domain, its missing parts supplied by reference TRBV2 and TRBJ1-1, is EPEVTQTPSHQVTQMGQEVILRCVPISNHLYFYWYRQILGQKVEFLVSFYNNEISEKSEIFDDQFSVERPDGSNFTLKIRSTKLEDSAMYFCASSERGGTEAFFGQGTRLTVV.

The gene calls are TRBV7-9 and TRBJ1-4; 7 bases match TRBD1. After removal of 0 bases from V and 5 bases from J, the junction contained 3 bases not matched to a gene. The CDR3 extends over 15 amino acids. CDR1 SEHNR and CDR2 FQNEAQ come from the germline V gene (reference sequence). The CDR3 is CASSLAGTENEKLFF. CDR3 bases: TGTGCCAGCAGCTTAGCCGGGACAGAGAATGAAAAACTGTTTTTT.